The 11 T cell receptor beta chains below were found in one sample sequenced in a study of blood T cell dynamics during melanoma immunotherapy. Repertoires were generated with immunoSEQ multiplex PCR, while TCRdb's copy carries only in-frame clones and drops some. Among thousands of clones, about 90% were seen once, and the ten largest hold approximately 6%. The time point is: week 3, after first cycle of checkpoint inhibitor. The sequenced sample was blood, obtained from a patient treated with checkpoint blockade. The receptors here all came from a human donor with melanoma.

The chain joins TRBV7-6 to TRBJ2-5; no firm D call. Trimming took 5 bases from V and 4 from J, leaving 17 bases between them. The CDR3 extends over 15 amino acids. Germline values: CDR1 SGHVS, CDR2 FNYEAQ. The CDR3: CASSPRASPPETQYF. Written as DNA, the CDR3 is TGTGCCAGCAGCCCCCGAGCGAGTCCTCCAGAGACCCAGTACTTC.

The chain employs TRBV5-1 and TRBJ2-3; 7 bases match TRBD2. V lost 4 bases to trimming and J lost 0 bases; unmatched junction nucleotides: 5. The germline V gene has CDR1 SGHRS and CDR2 YFSETQ. The CDR3 loop spans 15 amino acids. The CDR3 here is CASSTASGSTDTQYF. The CDR3, as DNA: TGCGCCAGCAGCACCGCTAGCGGAAGCACAGATACGCAGTATTTT.

This sequence joins TRBV4-2 and TRBJ2-7, with 9 nucleotides matching TRBD2. Germline V gene data show CDR1 as LGHNA and CDR2 as YNFKEQ. The CDR3 runs to 15 residues. Germline trimming cut 1 base from V and 4 bases from J; bases unmatched to any gene: 5. The CDR3 loop reads CASSQGGLASYEQYF. The CDR3 DNA reads as TGTGCCAGCAGCCAAGGCGGACTAGCGTCTTACGAGCAGTACTTC.

The rearrangement uses TRBV4-1 and TRBJ2-1, with 11 bases aligning to TRBD2. V lost 0 bases and J lost 9; bases outside the gene matches: 10. The germline V gene has CDR1 MGHRA and CDR2 YSYEKL. The CDR3 is made up of 17 amino acids. The CDR3 sequence is CASSQESLAGGRGEQFF. CDR3 coding DNA: TGCGCCAGCAGCCAAGAAAGTCTAGCGGGGGGCCGGGGTGAGCAGTTCTTC.

The chain links TRBV10-3 to TRBJ1-4, with D unclear. The CDR3 consists of 14 residues. The germline V and J ends were trimmed by 0 bases and 9 bases, with 11 bases remaining between them. Germline CDR1 is ENHRY and CDR2 is SYGVKD. Here the CDR3 DNA reads TGTGCCATCAGTGAGTCGACCCGGGTTCAAAAACTGTTTTTT. Translating gives CAISESTRVQKLFF.

This clone was picked up a small number of times. The gene calls are TRBV5-1 and TRBJ1-6, with D possibly matching TRBD1 (5 bases). V was pared by 0 bases and J by 10 bases, with 14 bases between. Germline loops: CDR1 SGHRS, CDR2 YFSETQ. The CDR3 totals 15 residues. As DNA, the CDR3 is TGCGCCAGCAGCTTGGAGGAGGGGTCAGGATCACCCCTCCACTTT. Its translation: CASSLEEGSGSPLHF.

This clone is medium-sized (0.01 to 0.1%). The chain has TRBV29-1 and TRBJ1-1, with D perhaps TRBD1 (5 bases). Germline V gives CDR1 SQVTM, CDR2 ANQGSEA. This CDR3 is built from 12 residues. Trimming shortened V by 0 bases and J by 8 bases, and 10 bases separated the two germline ends. In DNA, the CDR3 is TGCAGCGTTGAAGAGGGGGAAGGGGAAGCTTTCTTT. Its translation is CSVEEGEGEAFF.

The chain employs TRBV27 and TRBJ2-1; TRBD1 matches 8 bases. CDR3 length: 13 residues. J lost 2 bases, V lost 6 bases, and 0 bases had no gene match. The germline CDR1 and CDR2 sequences are MNHEY and SMNVEV (reference sequence). The CDR3 bases are TGTGCCAGCAGACAGGGGGCCTACAATGAGCAGTTCTTC. As protein: CASRQGAYNEQFF.

The rearrangement joins TRBV4-1 to TRBJ2-3; D assignment may be TRBD1 or TRBD2 (5 bases each). The length of the CDR3 is 15 residues. Germline-derived CDR1 and CDR2 are MGHRA and YSYEKL. The ends were cut back, 1 base at V and 5 bases at J, with 13 bases in the middle. DNA for the CDR3: TGCGCCAGCAGCCAAGGGGGCGGGCAAGGAGATACGCAGTATTTT. Translation gives CASSQGGGQGDTQYF.

The chain links TRBV7-8 to TRBJ2-7; maybe TRBD1 (6 bases). The CDR3 has 14 residues. CDR1 is SGHVS and CDR2 is FQNEAQ in the germline V gene. V lost 2 bases and J lost 0, with 8 bases in between. The CDR3 loop is CASSLNRDSYEQYF. The CDR3 coding sequence is TGTGCCAGCAGCTTAAACAGGGACTCCTACGAGCAGTACTTC.

Concerning this clone: The sample carries other DNA sequences with the same CDR3. The chain links TRBV4-1 to TRBJ2-1; D gene unclear. CDR3 length: 12 amino acids. Germline CDR1 MGHRA, CDR2 YSYEKL. V shed 1 base and J shed 4 bases, with 2 bases lying between them. The CDR3, as DNA: TGCGCCAGCAGCCAAGCTTACAATGAGCAGTTCTTC. Protein sequence: CASSQAYNEQFF.